This T cell receptor (beta chain) emerged from a study of shared clonotypes between healthy human individuals. For the study at large: Each donor's CD8 memory used one plate, CD8 naive two, each CD4 subset three. General study results and limits: Estimated richness was generally greater in naive than memory subsets.

It was at deep level that the assay was run. Some clones are missing from TCRdb's copy, which holds only in-frame ones; the method was immunoSEQ multiplex PCR. The table lists fewer than 1.6 million clones, less than 99% of them singletons. Concerning this clone itself: What it recognizes is unknown.

The germline V gene encodes CDR1 SGHNT and CDR2 YENEEA. This CDR3 has 15 residues. Trimming stripped 4 bases from V and 0 bases from J, with 9 bases between. This chain links TRBV11-3 with TRBJ2-2, with D perhaps being TRBD1 or TRBD2 (5 bases each). The material sequenced was naive CD4+ T cells sorted from blood. Subset given: CD45RA+ positively selected. This clonotype originated in a man under 40 in good health. The CDR3 coding sequence is TGTGCCAGCAGCTCGGGACCATCGAACACCGGGGAGCTGTTTTTT. Translation: CASSSGPSNTGELFF.